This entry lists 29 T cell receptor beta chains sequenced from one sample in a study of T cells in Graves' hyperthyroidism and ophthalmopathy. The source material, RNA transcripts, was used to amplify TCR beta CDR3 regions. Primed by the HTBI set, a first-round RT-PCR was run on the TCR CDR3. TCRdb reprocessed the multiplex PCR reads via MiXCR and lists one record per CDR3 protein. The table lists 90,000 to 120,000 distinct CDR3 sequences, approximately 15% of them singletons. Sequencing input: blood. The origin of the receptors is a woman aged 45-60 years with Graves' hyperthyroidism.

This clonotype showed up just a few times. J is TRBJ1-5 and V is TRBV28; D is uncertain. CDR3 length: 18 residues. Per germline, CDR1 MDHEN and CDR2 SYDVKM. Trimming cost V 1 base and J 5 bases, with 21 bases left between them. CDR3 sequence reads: CASSLSSGMGSVDQPQHF. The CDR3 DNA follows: TGTGCCAGCAGTTTATCTTCGGGAATGGGGTCGGTCGATCAGCCCCAGCATTTT.

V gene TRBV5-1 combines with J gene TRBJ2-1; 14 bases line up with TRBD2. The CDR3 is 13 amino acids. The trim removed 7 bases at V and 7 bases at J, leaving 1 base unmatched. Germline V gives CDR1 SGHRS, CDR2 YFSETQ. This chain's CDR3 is CASGTSGGNEQFF. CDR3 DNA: TGCGCCAGCGGGACTAGCGGGGGAAATGAGCAGTTCTTC.

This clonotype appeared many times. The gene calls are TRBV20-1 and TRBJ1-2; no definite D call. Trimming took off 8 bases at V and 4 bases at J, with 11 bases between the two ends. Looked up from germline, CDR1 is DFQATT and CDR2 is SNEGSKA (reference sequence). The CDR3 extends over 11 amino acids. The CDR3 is CSFYGSYGYTF. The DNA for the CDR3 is TGCAGTTTTTACGGGAGCTATGGCTACACCTTC.

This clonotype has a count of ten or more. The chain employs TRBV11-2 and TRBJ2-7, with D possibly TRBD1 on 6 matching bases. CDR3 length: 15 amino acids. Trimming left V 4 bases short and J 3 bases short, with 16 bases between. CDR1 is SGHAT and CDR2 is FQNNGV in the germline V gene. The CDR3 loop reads CASSWGRDTFYEQYF. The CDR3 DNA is TGTGCCAGCAGCTGGGGCAGGGACACTTTCTACGAGCAGTACTTC.

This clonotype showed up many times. DNA for the CDR3: TGTGCCAGCAGTTTCCCCGTAATCCTAGCGGTCCCCTACGAGCAGTACTTC. Its translation: CASSFPVILAVPYEQYF. The V and J genes are TRBV12-3 or TRBV12-4 and TRBJ2-7, with 7 bases matching TRBD2. The CDR3 totals 17 residues. Losses at the gene ends were 3 bases for V and 2 bases for J; bases not matched to a gene: 13.

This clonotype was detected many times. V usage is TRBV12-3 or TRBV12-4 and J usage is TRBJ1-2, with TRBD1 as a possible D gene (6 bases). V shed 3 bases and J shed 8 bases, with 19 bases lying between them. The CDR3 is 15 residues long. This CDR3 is CASSFSGGAPWGYTF. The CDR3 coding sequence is TGTGCCAGCAGTTTTTCCGGGGGCGCTCCCTGGGGCTACACCTTC.

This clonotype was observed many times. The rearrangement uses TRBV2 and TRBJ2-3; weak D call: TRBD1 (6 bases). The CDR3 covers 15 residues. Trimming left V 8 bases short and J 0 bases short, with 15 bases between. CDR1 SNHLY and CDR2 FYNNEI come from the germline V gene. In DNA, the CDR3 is TGTGCCAGCGGGGAAGACAGGTTTAGCACAGATACGCAGTATTTT. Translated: CASGEDRFSTDTQYF.

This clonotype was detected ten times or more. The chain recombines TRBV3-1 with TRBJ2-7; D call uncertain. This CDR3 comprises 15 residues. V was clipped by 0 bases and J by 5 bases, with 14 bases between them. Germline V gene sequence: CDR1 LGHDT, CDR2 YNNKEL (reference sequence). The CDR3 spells CASSQEGAYPHEQYV. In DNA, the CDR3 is TGTGCCAGCAGCCAAGAGGGCGCTTACCCTCACGAGCAGTACGTC.

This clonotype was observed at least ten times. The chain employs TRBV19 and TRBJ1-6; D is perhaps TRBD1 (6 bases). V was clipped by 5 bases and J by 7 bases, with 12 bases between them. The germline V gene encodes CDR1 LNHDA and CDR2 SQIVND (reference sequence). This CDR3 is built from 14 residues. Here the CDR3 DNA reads TGTGCCAGTAGTTATGGGGGCTCGAATTCACCCCTCCACTTT. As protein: CASSYGGSNSPLHF.

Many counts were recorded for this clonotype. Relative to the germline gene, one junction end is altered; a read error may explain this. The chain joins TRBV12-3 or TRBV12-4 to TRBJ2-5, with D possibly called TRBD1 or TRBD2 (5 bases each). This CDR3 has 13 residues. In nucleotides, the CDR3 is TGTGCCAGCAGGTTAGCAGGGAGTGAGACCCAGTACTTC. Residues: CASRLAGSETQYF.

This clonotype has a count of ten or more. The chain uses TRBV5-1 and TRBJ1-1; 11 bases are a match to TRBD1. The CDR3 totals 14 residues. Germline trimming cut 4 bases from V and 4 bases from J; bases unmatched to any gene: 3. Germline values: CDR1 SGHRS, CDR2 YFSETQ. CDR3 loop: CASSPGTGGTEAFF. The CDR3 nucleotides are TGCGCCAGCAGCCCGGGGACAGGGGGCACTGAAGCTTTCTTT. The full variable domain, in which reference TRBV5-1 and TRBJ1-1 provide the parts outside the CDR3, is KAGVTQTPRYLIKTRGQQVTLSCSPISGHRSVSWYQQTPGQGLQFLFEYFSETQRNKGNFPGRFSGRQFSNSRSEMNVSTLELGDSALYLCASSPGTGGTEAFFGQGTRLTVV.

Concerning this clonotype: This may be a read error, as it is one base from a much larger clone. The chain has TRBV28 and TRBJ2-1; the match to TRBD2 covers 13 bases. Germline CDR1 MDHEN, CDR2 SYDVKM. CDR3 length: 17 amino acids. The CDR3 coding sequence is TGTGCCAGCAGTTCCCCCTCGGGACTAGCGGGACTCAATGGGCAGTTCTTC. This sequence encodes CASSSPSGLAGLNGQFF.

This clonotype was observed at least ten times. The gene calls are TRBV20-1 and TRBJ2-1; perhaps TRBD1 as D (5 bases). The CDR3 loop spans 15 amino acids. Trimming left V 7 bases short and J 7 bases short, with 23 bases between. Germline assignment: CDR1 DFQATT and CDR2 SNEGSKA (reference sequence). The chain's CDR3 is CSVFPPAPGPNEQFF. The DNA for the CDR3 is TGCAGTGTTTTCCCCCCAGCCCCAGGGCCTAATGAGCAGTTCTTC.

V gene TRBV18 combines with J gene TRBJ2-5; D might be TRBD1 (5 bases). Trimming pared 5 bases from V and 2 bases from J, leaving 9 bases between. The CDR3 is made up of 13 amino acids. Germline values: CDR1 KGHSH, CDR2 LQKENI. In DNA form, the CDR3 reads TGTGCCAGCTCAGCCGACAGACAAGAGACCCAGTACTTC. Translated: CASSADRQETQYF. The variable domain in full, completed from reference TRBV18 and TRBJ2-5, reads NAGVMQNPRHLVRRRGQEARLRCSPMKGHSHVYWYRQLPEEGLKFMVYLQKENIIDESGMPKERFSAEFPKEGPSILRIQQVVRGDSAAYFCASSADRQETQYFGPGTRLLVL.

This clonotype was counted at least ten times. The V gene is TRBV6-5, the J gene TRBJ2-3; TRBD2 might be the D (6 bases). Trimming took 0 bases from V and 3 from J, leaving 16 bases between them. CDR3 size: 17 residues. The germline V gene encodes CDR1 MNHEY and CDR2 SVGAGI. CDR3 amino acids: CASSYSGTGRETDTQYF. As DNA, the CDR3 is TGTGCCAGCAGTTACTCTGGGACGGGGCGGGAAACAGATACGCAGTATTTT.

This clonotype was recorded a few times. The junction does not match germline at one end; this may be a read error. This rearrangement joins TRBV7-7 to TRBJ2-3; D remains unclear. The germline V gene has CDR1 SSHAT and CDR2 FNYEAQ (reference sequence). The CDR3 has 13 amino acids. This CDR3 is CASSLAEADTQYF. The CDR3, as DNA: TGTGCTAGCAGCTTAGCTGAGGCAGATACGCAGTATTTT.

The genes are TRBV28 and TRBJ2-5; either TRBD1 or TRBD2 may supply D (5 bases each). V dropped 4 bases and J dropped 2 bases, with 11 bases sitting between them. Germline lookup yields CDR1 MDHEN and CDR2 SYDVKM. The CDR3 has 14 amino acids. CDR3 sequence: CASSSWGPQETQYF. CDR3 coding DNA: TGTGCCAGCAGTTCGTGGGGACCGCAAGAGACCCAGTACTTC.

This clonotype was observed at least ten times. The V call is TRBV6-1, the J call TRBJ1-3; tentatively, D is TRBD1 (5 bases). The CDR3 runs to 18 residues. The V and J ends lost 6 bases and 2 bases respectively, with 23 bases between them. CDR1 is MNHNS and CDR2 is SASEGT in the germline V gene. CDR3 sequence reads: CASRRTHSGVGPGNTIYF. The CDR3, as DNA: TGTGCCAGCAGGCGAACCCACAGCGGTGTGGGGCCTGGAAACACCATATATTTT.

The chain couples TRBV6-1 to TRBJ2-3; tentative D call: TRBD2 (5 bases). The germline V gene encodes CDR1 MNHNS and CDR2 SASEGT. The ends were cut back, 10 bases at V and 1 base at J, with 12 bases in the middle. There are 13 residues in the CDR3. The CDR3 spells CATNVEGTDTQYF. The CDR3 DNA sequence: TGTGCCACCAACGTGGAGGGCACAGATACGCAGTATTTT.

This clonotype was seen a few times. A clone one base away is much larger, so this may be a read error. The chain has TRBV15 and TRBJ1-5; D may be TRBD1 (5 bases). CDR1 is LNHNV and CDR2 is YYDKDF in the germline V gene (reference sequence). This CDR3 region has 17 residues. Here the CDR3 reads CATGREEDIYSNQPQHF. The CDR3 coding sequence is TGTGCCACCGGCAGAGAGGAGGACATATATAGCAATCAGCCCCAGCATTTT.

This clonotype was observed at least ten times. CDR3 protein: CASSFRLKAKNIQYF. The DNA of the CDR3 is TGTGCCAGCAGTTTCAGGCTGAAAGCCAAAAACATTCAGTACTTC. The rearrangement uses TRBV28 and TRBJ2-4; D gene unclear. Germline values: CDR1 MDHEN, CDR2 SYDVKM. V was clipped by 3 bases and J by 0 bases, with 9 bases between them. There are 15 residues in the CDR3.

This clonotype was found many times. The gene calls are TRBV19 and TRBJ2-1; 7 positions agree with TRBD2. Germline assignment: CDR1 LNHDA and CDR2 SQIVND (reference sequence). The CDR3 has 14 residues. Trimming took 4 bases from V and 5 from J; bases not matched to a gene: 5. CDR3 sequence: CASSNGLGNNEQFF. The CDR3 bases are TGTGCCAGTAGTAACGGACTAGGGAACAATGAGCAGTTCTTC.

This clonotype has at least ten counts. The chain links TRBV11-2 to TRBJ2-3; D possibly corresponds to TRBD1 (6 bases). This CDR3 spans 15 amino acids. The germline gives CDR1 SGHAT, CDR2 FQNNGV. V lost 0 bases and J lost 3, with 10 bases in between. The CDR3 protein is CASSLDIRGTDTQYF. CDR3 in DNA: TGTGCCAGCAGCTTAGATATTAGGGGGACAGATACGCAGTATTTT.

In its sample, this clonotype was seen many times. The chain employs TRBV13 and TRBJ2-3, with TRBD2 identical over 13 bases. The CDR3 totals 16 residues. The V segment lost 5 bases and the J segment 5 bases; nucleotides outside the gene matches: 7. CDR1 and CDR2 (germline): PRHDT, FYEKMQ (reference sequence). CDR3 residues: CASSTLLAGGVDTQYF. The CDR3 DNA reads TGTGCCAGCAGCACCCTACTAGCGGGAGGGGTAGATACGCAGTATTTT.

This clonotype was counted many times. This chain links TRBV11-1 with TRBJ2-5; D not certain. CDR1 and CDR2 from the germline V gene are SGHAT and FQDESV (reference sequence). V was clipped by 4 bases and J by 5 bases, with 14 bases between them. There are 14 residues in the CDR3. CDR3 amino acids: CASSYDLVGETQYF. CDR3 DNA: TGTGCCAGCAGCTACGACCTGGTCGGGGAGACCCAGTACTTC.

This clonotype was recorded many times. The CDR3 sequence is CASSYRGRSSYEQYF. The CDR3 DNA reads TGTGCCAGCAGCTACCGAGGGAGAAGCTCCTACGAGCAGTACTTC. The J gene is TRBJ2-7, the V gene TRBV6-1, with D tentatively TRBD2 (5 bases). CDR3 size: 15 residues. The germline V and J ends were trimmed by 6 bases and 0 bases, with 15 bases remaining between them. The germline gives CDR1 MNHNS, CDR2 SASEGT.

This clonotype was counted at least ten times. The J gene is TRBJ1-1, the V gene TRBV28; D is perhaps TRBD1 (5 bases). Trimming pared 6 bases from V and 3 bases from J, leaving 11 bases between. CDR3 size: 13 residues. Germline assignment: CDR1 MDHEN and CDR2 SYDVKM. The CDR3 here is CASSPLGDTEAFF. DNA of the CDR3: TGTGCCAGCAGCCCCCTGGGGGACACTGAAGCTTTCTTT.

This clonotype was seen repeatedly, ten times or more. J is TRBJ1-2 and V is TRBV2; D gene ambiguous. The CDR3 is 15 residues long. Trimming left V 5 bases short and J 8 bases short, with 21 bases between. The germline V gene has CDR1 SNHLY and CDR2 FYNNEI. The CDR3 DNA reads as TGTGCCAGCAGTTCTTACGATGGCCCCCGGGAGGGCTACACCTTC. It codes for CASSSYDGPREGYTF.

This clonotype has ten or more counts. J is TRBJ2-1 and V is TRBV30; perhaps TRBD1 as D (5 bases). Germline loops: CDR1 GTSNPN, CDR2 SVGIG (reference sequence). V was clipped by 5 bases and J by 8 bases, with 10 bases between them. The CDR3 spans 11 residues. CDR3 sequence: CAWATGDEQFF. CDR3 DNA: TGTGCCTGGGCCACAGGCGATGAGCAGTTCTTC.